These T cell receptor beta chains were read from a single sample in a study of OX40 agonist ivuxolimab in advanced cancers. Clones were read by immunoSEQ multiplex PCR, and TCRdb kept only the in-frame ones, dropping some. In the table there are some 55,000 clones, 70% to 85% of which are singletons. The specimen comprised CD4+ or CD8+ T cells sorted from blood, sampled in a trial of the OX40 agonist ivuxolimab. Source of these receptors: an adult with an advanced solid tumor such as melanoma, head and neck, liver or kidney cancer. The CDR3 runs from the conserved cysteine through the conserved F or W. The D gene is left open where the match is weak. The size field is filled for only some rows; it gives once, few, many or a size class.

TRBJ2-5 | NA | NA | TRBV30 | TGTGCCTGGAGTCAACGGGCGGGAGAGACCCAGTACTTC | CAWSQRAGETQYF
TRBJ2-2 | few | NA | TRBV2 | TGTGCCAGCAGGGCGGACTGGGCGGGCACCGGGGAGCTGTTTTTT | CASRADWAGTGELFF
TRBJ1-3 | NA | NA | TRBV5-6 | TGTGCCAGCAGCATCGACAGGAGCTCTGGAAACACCATATATTTT | CASSIDRSSGNTIYF
TRBJ1-5 | NA | NA | TRBV10-3 | TGTGCCATCAGTGTATCCCAGGGAAATCAGCCCCAGCATTTT | CAISVSQGNQPQHF
TRBJ2-5 | NA | NA | TRBV19 | TGTGCCAGTAGTATAATGGAGACCCAGTACTTC | CASSIMETQYF
TRBJ1-3 | once | NA | TRBV19 | TGTGCCAGTAGCAGTATCCCTACAGGGATCGGAAACACCATATATTTT | CASSSIPTGIGNTIYF
TRBJ1-6 | NA | TRBD1 | TRBV30 | TGTGCCTGGACAGCTCCCGGGACAGGGGATAATTCACCCCTCCACTTT | CAWTAPGTGDNSPLHF
TRBJ1-1 | NA | NA | TRBV29-1 | TGCAGCGTTGCTGTGGCCCGGGACACTGAAGCTTTCTTT | CSVAVARDTEAFF
TRBJ2-5 | NA | TRBD2 | TRBV14 | TGTGCCAGCAGCCTTTCGACGGGAGGAGAGACCCAGTACTTC | CASSLSTGGETQYF
TRBJ1-1 | once | TRBD1 | TRBV27 | TGTGCCAGCAGTCTCAGACAGGGTTGGACTGAAGCTTTCTTT | CASSLRQGWTEAFF
TRBJ2-3 | once | TRBD2 | TRBV11-3 | TGTGCCAGCAGCTTGAGGAGCGGGAGTGGGACAGATACGCAGTATTTT | CASSLRSGSGTDTQYF
TRBJ1-1 | once | NA | TRBV18 | TGTGCCAGCTCACCGACAGCTAGCCTGAACACTGAAGCTTTCTTT | CASSPTASLNTEAFF
TRBJ2-7 | NA | TRBD2 | TRBV7-3 | TGTGCCAGCAGCCCAAGCGGGAGGTTCGACGAGCAGTACTTC | CASSPSGRFDEQYF
TRBJ1-6 | NA | NA | TRBV30 | TGTGCCTGGAGTCGCGGTTCACCCCTCCACTTT | CAWSRGSPLHF
TRBJ2-3 | NA | NA | TRBV9 | TGTGCCAGCAGCGTAGAGGGTCGCCCGACCGATACGCAGTATTTT | CASSVEGRPTDTQYF
TRBJ2-5 | NA | TRBD1 | TRBV5-1 | TGCGCCAGCAGCGTAGGGAAAACCGGGACAGGGGGGGAGACCCAGTACTTC | CASSVGKTGTGGETQYF
TRBJ1-5 | NA | NA | TRBV10-1 | TGCGCCAGCGGACCCGGGGGTCAGCCCCAGCATTTT | CASGPGGQPQHF
TRBJ2-3 | few | NA | TRBV18 | TGTGCCAGCTCACCCTCTCTGGGGGACACAGATACGCAGTATTTT | CASSPSLGDTDTQYF
TRBJ2-3 | few | NA | TRBV7-8 | TGTGCCAGCAGCCCCCCATTACGCCTCGGCACAGATACGCAGTATTTT | CASSPPLRLGTDTQYF
TRBJ1-6 | NA | NA | TRBV7-6 | TGTGCCAGCAGCTCCGTTCAGAATTCACCCCTCCACTTT | CASSSVQNSPLHF
TRBJ2-2 | NA | TRBD2 | TRBV7-3 | TGTGCCAGCAGCTTAGTCGGCGGGAGTGGCACCGGGGAGCTGTTTTTT | CASSLVGGSGTGELFF
TRBJ1-1 | NA | NA | TRBV5-6 | TGTGCCAGCAGCTTGGCCCGCATGAGTATGAACACTGAAGCTTTCTTT | CASSLARMSMNTEAFF
TRBJ2-7 | NA | TRBD1 | TRBV29-1 | TGCAGCGGTTTGACAGGGAACGACGTCGAGCAGTACTTC | CSGLTGNDVEQYF
TRBJ2-2 | NA | NA | TRBV18 | TGTGCCAGCTCATCCCTCGACACCGGGGAGCTGTTTTTT | CASSSLDTGELFF
TRBJ1-1 | NA | NA | TRBV18 | TGTGCCAGCTCACGGTCCGGGGAGAACACTGAAGCTTTCTTT | CASSRSGENTEAFF
TRBJ1-5 | NA | NA | TRBV5-5 | TGTGCCAGCAGCCTCCAGGGCCAGCCCCAGCATTTT | CASSLQGQPQHF
TRBJ2-7 | NA | TRBD2 | TRBV19 | TGTGCCAGTAGTAAAGAGCGGGAGCCCTACGAGCAGTACTTC | CASSKEREPYEQYF
TRBJ2-3 | once | NA | TRBV5-1 | TGCGCCAGCAGCTTGGGACGGCCGCAAGATACGCAGTATTTT | CASSLGRPQDTQYF
TRBJ2-3 | NA | NA | TRBV27 | TGTGCCAGCAAGCCGTTAACTAGCACAGATACGCAGTATTTT | CASKPLTSTDTQYF
TRBJ2-3 | NA | NA | TRBV18 | TGTGCCAGCTCGGCCCAGGGGGGTACAGATACGCAGTATTTT | CASSAQGGTDTQYF
TRBJ1-3 | NA | NA | TRBV4-1 | TGCGCCAGCAGCCCCCGGACAGCTATAACTTTCTCTGGAAACACCATATATTTT | CASSPRTAITFSGNTIYF
TRBJ1-6 | NA | NA | TRBV5-1 | TGCGCCAGCAGCCCGGGGGACAACAGAGATAATTCACCCCTCCACTTT | CASSPGDNRDNSPLHF
TRBJ2-3 | NA | TRBD2 | TRBV5-1 | TGCGCCAGCAGCGGGGGACTAGCGGGTGTCGATACGCAGTATTTT | CASSGGLAGVDTQYF
TRBJ2-2 | NA | NA | TRBV5-6 | TGTGCCAGCAGCTTGGCAGGCCGGACCGGGGAGCTGTTTTTT | CASSLAGRTGELFF
TRBJ2-5 | NA | NA | TRBV6-6 | TGTGCCAGCAGTTACCTACAAGAGACCCAGTACTTC | CASSYLQETQYF
TRBJ1-4 | NA | NA | TRBV7-9 | TGTGCCAGCAGCCCCCCTCGGAGGGAAGCTAATGAAAAACTGTTTTTT | CASSPPRREANEKLFF
TRBJ2-1 | NA | NA | TRBV28 | TGTGCCAGCAGCCCAGGCCGGGGGAGCTCCTACAATGAGCAGTTCTTC | CASSPGRGSSYNEQFF
TRBJ1-2 | NA | NA | TRBV15 | TGTGCCACCAGCAGAGATGCGGCAAACTATGGCTACACCTTC | CATSRDAANYGYTF
TRBJ1-1 | NA | TRBD1 | TRBV6-5 | TGTGCCAGCAGTGACAGGGGGCGGCTCACTGAAGCTTTCTTT | CASSDRGRLTEAFF
TRBJ1-3 | NA | NA | TRBV5-1 | TGCGCCAGCAGCTTTAACGGAGACTCTGGAAACACCATATATTTT | CASSFNGDSGNTIYF
TRBJ2-2 | NA | TRBD2 | TRBV19 | TGTGCCAGTAGTAGGACTAGCCTCGGGGAGCTGTTTTTT | CASSRTSLGELFF
TRBJ2-1 | NA | NA | TRBV10-2 | TGCGCCAGCAGTGAGCTGGGCGTTTCCTACAATGAGCAGTTCTTC | CASSELGVSYNEQFF
TRBJ1-5 | NA | TRBD1 | TRBV28 | TGTGCCAGCATCAAATGGGACAGGGTTAAATTTCAGCCCCAGCATTTT | CASIKWDRVKFQPQHF
TRBJ2-7 | NA | TRBD1 | TRBV2 | TGTGCCAGCAGAGGCCACAGGGGGCGCTACGAGCAGTACTTC | CASRGHRGRYEQYF
TRBJ1-2 | NA | NA | TRBV29-1 | TGCAGCGTAGGGGGACCTTCGGGTGGCTACACCTTC | CSVGGPSGGYTF
TRBJ2-4 | NA | TRBD2 | TRBV15 | TGTGCCACCAGCCCGGGCGGGAGGTACAAAAACATTCAGTACTTC | CATSPGGRYKNIQYF
TRBJ1-1 | NA | TRBD1 | TRBV6-9 | TGTGCCAGCAGTAAACAGGGGACCACTGAAGCTTTCTTT | CASSKQGTTEAFF
TRBJ1-2 | NA | NA | TRBV7-9 | TGTGCCAGCAGGGCCGGGTTCTATGGCTACACCTTC | CASRAGFYGYTF
TRBJ1-1 | NA | NA | TRBV7-2 | TGTGCCAGCAGCTTAGGGGGGGGCGGAGCTTTCTTT | CASSLGGGGAFF
TRBJ1-5 | NA | NA | TRBV6-6 | TGTGCCAGCAGGAGGGACGGTAGCAATCAGCCCCAGCATTTT | CASRRDGSNQPQHF
TRBJ2-5 | NA | NA | TRBV5-1 | TGCGCCAGCAGCTTGGGGCTTGGTGAGGGGTTGGAAGAGACCCAGTACTTC | CASSLGLGEGLEETQYF
TRBJ2-3 | NA | TRBD1 | TRBV30 | TGTGCCTGGAGTAAGGACAGGGGGATCACAGATACGCAGTATTTT | CAWSKDRGITDTQYF